These 27 T cell receptor beta chains originate from one sample sequenced in a study of beta chain features in type 1 diabetes. The isolated RNA, all of it, was reverse transcribed, so expressed TCRB transcripts were what got sequenced. Measured with immunoSEQ multiplex PCR; TCRdb has only the in-frame clones, and not every one. The sample contains 430,000 or so clones, about an eighth of which appear only once. The sample comprised naive CD4+ T cells from blood. These receptors all come from a woman aged 18-35 years in good health.

This clone was detected a few times. The V gene is TRBV18, the J gene TRBJ2-3, with 8 bases matching TRBD2. J lost 0 bases, V lost 6 bases, and 11 bases had no gene match. Germline lookup yields CDR1 KGHSH and CDR2 LQKENI. This CDR3 spans 17 amino acids. The CDR3 sequence: CASSPNRGGTSTDTQYF. The CDR3 nucleotides are TGTGCCAGCTCCCCGAACCGGGGGGGCACTAGCACAGATACGCAGTATTTT.

The rearrangement joins TRBV7-9 to TRBJ2-1; the D is unclear. The CDR3 is 11 amino acids. Trimming removed 2 bases from V and 12 bases from J, with 8 bases in between. Germline-derived CDR1 and CDR2 are SEHNR and FQNEAQ (reference sequence). The CDR3 DNA reads TGTGCCAGCAGCTTACGGTCGGGGCAGTTCTTC. Translated: CASSLRSGQFF.

This chain uses TRBV5-1 with TRBJ2-5; D is perhaps TRBD2 (6 bases). The CDR3 contains 14 residues. CDR1 SGHRS and CDR2 YFSETQ come from the germline V gene. The ends were cut back, 6 bases at V and 1 base at J, with 13 bases in the middle. CDR3 region: CASKLANIQETQYF. CDR3 bases: TGCGCCAGCAAGCTAGCGAATATCCAAGAGACCCAGTACTTC.

This clone was picked up a small number of times. CDR3 coding DNA: TGTGCCAGCTATGGACTTCGCACAGATACGCAGTATTTT. Its translation: CASYGLRTDTQYF. The chain links TRBV6-1 to TRBJ2-3; possibly TRBD2 for D (5 bases). Trimming stripped 8 bases from V and 1 base from J, with 10 bases between. Looked up from germline, CDR1 is MNHNS and CDR2 is SASEGT. The CDR3 totals 13 residues.

This chain joins TRBV6-5 and TRBJ2-1; 9 nucleotides match TRBD2. This CDR3 is 13 amino acids long. V lost 5 bases to trimming and J lost 7 bases; unmatched junction nucleotides: 3. Germline CDR1 is MNHEY and CDR2 is SVGAGI. CDR3 region: CASSRGLANEQFF. In nucleotides, the CDR3 is TGTGCCAGCAGTCGGGGACTAGCAAATGAGCAGTTCTTC.

V and J are TRBV4-2 and TRBJ1-3; TRBD1 matches 7 bases. This CDR3 contains 14 residues. The germline V gene encodes CDR1 LGHNA and CDR2 YNFKEQ. The J segment lost 2 bases and the V segment lost 8 bases, leaving 6 bases of the junction unmatched. The CDR3 DNA is TGTGCCAGCTCCGACAGGGAAACTGGAAACACCATATATTTT. Its protein is CASSDRETGNTIYF.

The V call is TRBV11-1, the J call TRBJ2-3; the D gene could be TRBD1 or TRBD2 (5 bases each). Germline V lookup: CDR1 SGHAT, CDR2 FQDESV (reference sequence). V was shortened by 4 bases and J by 1 base, with 24 bases between the two germline ends. The CDR3 has 19 residues. CDR3 in amino acids: CASSSQLFGTTPGTDTQYF. The CDR3 DNA reads TGTGCCAGCAGCTCCCAACTGTTCGGGACCACCCCCGGCACAGATACGCAGTATTTT.

This clone was counted between two and nine times. V is TRBV18 and J is TRBJ2-4; D not certain. The CDR3 has 17 residues. V gave up 0 bases and J gave up 0 bases, with 12 bases separating them. Germline CDR1 reads KGHSH; CDR2 reads LQKENI. The CDR3 protein is CASSPPMAKIAKNIQYF. As DNA, the CDR3 is TGTGCCAGCTCACCACCGATGGCCAAAATAGCCAAAAACATTCAGTACTTC.

The chain employs TRBV28 and TRBJ1-3; TRBD1 agrees at 8 bases. CDR3 length equals 16 residues. Losses at the gene ends were 4 bases for V and 6 bases for J; bases not matched to a gene: 11. Germline assignment: CDR1 MDHEN and CDR2 SYDVKM. This CDR3 reads CASSSQGAVDVNTIYF. CDR3 DNA sequence: TGTGCCAGCAGTTCGCAGGGGGCTGTGGATGTAAACACCATATATTTT.

The genes are TRBV9 and TRBJ1-2; unclear D gene. The V gene's germline CDR1 is SGDLS and CDR2 YYNGEE. The length of the CDR3 is 13 residues. V shed 3 bases and J shed 5 bases, with 11 bases lying between them. CDR3 bases: TGTGCCAGCAGCGGCGGCCGAACTTATGGCTACACCTTC. This encodes CASSGGRTYGYTF.

The chain has TRBV30 and TRBJ1-3; D remains ambiguous. The V and J ends lost 3 bases and 1 base respectively, with 7 bases between them. This CDR3 is built from 13 residues. The germline CDR1 and CDR2 sequences are GTSNPN and SVGIG (reference sequence). CDR3 in amino acids: CAWRLKSGNTIYF. The CDR3 nucleotides read TGTGCCTGGAGATTGAAGTCTGGAAACACCATATATTTT.

The gene calls are TRBV4-1 and TRBJ2-7; tentative D call: TRBD2 (6 bases). Germline CDR1 and CDR2: MGHRA and YSYEKL. CDR3 length: 14 amino acids. The V end lost 1 base, the J end lost 3 bases, and 10 bases lay between the germline ends. CDR3 DNA sequence: TGCGCCAGCAGCCAAGGGGGACTGAACTACGAGCAGTACTTC. It yields the protein CASSQGGLNYEQYF.

In this sample, this clone turned up a few times. V is TRBV29-1 and J is TRBJ1-2; TRBD1 is a possible D gene (6 bases). V lost 7 bases, J lost 1 base, and 19 bases lay in between. The CDR3 has 15 amino acids. Germline loops: CDR1 SQVTM, CDR2 ANQGSEA. CDR3 nucleotide sequence: TGCAGCGCAAAGACCGACCGGGACATTAACTATGGCTACACCTTC. Translation: CSAKTDRDINYGYTF.

The rearrangement links TRBV18 to TRBJ1-2; no definite D call. Germline V lookup: CDR1 KGHSH, CDR2 LQKENI. This CDR3 comprises 13 residues. V gave up 3 bases and J gave up 8 bases, with 13 bases separating them. Here the CDR3 DNA reads TGTGCCAGCTCACCGGCGGGCCCCAGCGGCTACACCTTC. Translation: CASSPAGPSGYTF.

The chain carries TRBV9 and TRBJ2-5; tentatively, D is TRBD2 (6 bases). Germline V gene lookup returns CDR1 SGDLS and CDR2 YYNGEE. The CDR3 has 14 residues. V was trimmed by 3 bases and J by 2 bases, leaving 11 bases between them. CDR3 in DNA: TGTGCCAGCAGCGCGGGGGTGACACAAGAGACCCAGTACTTC. Translation: CASSAGVTQETQYF.

This clone occurred a few times. Here the CDR3 reads CSVRGGTRQSTDTQYF. As DNA, the CDR3 is TGCAGCGTCCGTGGGGGGACCAGACAGAGCACAGATACGCAGTATTTT. The gene calls are TRBV29-1 and TRBJ2-3; D is possibly TRBD2 (6 bases). Trimming removed 6 bases from V and 0 bases from J, with 19 bases in between. The CDR3 contains 16 residues. Germline V lookup: CDR1 SQVTM, CDR2 ANQGSEA.

This clone was detected a few times. This chain links TRBV9 with TRBJ2-1; D not certain. CDR3 size: 13 residues. Germline V gene sequence: CDR1 SGDLS, CDR2 YYNGEE. Between the trimmed V and J ends, which lost 3 bases and 6 bases, there was a span of 10 bases. As DNA, the CDR3 is TGTGCCAGCAGCGCCCGACTGGGCAATGAGCAGTTCTTC. Amino acids: CASSARLGNEQFF.

The chain employs TRBV20-1 and TRBJ1-1; D is uncertain. Germline V CDR1 and CDR2: DFQATT, SNEGSKA (reference sequence). The germline V and J ends were trimmed by 6 bases and 1 base, with 6 bases remaining between them. This CDR3 comprises 11 residues. This chain's CDR3 is CSAGANTEAFF. For the CDR3, the DNA is TGCAGTGCGGGAGCGAACACTGAAGCTTTCTTT.

This clone was observed a few times. This chain links TRBV5-1 with TRBJ1-2; D gene ambiguous. Germline loops: CDR1 SGHRS, CDR2 YFSETQ. There are 15 residues in the CDR3. V was cut by 1 base and J by 7 bases, with 17 bases left in between. For the CDR3, the DNA is TGCGCCAGCAGCTTGCTCTCCCCAGGCGCGGGTGGCTACACCTTC. This translates into CASSLLSPGAGGYTF.

V usage is TRBV5-1 and J usage is TRBJ2-1; 8 positions agree with TRBD2. The J segment lost 8 bases and the V segment lost 0 bases, leaving 7 bases of the junction unmatched. Germline CDR1 is SGHRS and CDR2 is YFSETQ. The CDR3 is 15 residues long. The CDR3 DNA is TGCGCCAGCAGCTTGGTAGGACTAGCTCCCGATGAGCAGTTCTTC. Translation: CASSLVGLAPDEQFF.

This clone occurred a few times. The chain links TRBV11-2 to TRBJ2-6; TRBD1 matches at 7 bases. V was pared by 0 bases and J by 0 bases, with 2 bases of the junction left unmatched. The length of the CDR3 is 17 residues. The germline gives CDR1 SGHAT, CDR2 FQNNGV. The CDR3 DNA is TGTGCCAGCAGCTTAGATCACAGGGGCTCTGGGGCCAACGTCCTGACTTTC. Its translation: CASSLDHRGSGANVLTF.

The genes are TRBV30 and TRBJ2-7, with unresolved D. V lost 6 bases to trimming and J lost 2 bases, with 23 bases between them. This CDR3 is built from 16 residues. Germline V gives CDR1 GTSNPN, CDR2 SVGIG (reference sequence). The CDR3 DNA sequence: TGTGCCTGTTCCTACAGAAGGGTTTCTCCTCCCTACGAGCAGTACTTC. It codes for CACSYRRVSPPYEQYF.

Concerning this clone itself: The sample contains more than one DNA sequence encoding this CDR3. The chain uses TRBV29-1 and TRBJ2-3; D unclear. Trimming took off 4 bases at V and 2 bases at J, with 10 bases between the two ends. The CDR3 is 13 residues long. Germline V lookup: CDR1 SQVTM, CDR2 ANQGSEA. The CDR3 DNA is TGCAGCGTTGGGTCACTCCACACAGATACGCAGTATTTT. Amino acids: CSVGSLHTDTQYF.

The genes are TRBV7-9 and TRBJ2-5; D possibly corresponds to TRBD1 (6 bases). This CDR3 is built from 15 residues. The germline gives CDR1 SEHNR, CDR2 FQNEAQ (reference sequence). Trimming left V 7 bases short and J 6 bases short, with 21 bases between. CDR3 coding DNA: TGTGCCAGCACCCCCCCAGCAGGGGATATGAAGACCCAGTACTTC. Encoded protein: CASTPPAGDMKTQYF.

This clone came up a few times. This CDR3 reads CASSQGGLRTDTQYF. DNA for the CDR3: TGCGCCAGCAGCCAAGGCGGTCTTCGCACAGATACGCAGTATTTT. The chain has TRBV4-1 and TRBJ2-3; D unresolved. Trimming removed 1 base from V and 1 base from J, with 9 bases in between. Germline values: CDR1 MGHRA, CDR2 YSYEKL. The CDR3 sequence is 15 residues long.

The chain couples TRBV18 to TRBJ2-4; D unclear. There are 13 residues in the CDR3. Trimming took 3 bases from V and 3 from J, leaving 6 bases between them. Germline lookup yields CDR1 KGHSH and CDR2 LQKENI. Here the CDR3 DNA reads TGTGCCAGCTCACCCTTGGACAAAAACATTCAGTACTTC. It encodes CASSPLDKNIQYF.

Regarding this clone: Other nucleotide sequences in the sample specify the same CDR3. The V call is TRBV9, the J call TRBJ2-5; the D is unclear. The CDR3 totals 12 residues. Germline-derived CDR1 and CDR2 are SGDLS and YYNGEE. Trimming removed 2 bases at V and 1 base at J, with 3 bases between. The CDR3 nucleotides are TGTGCCAGCAGCGTCACCCAAGAGACCCAGTACTTC. This translates into CASSVTQETQYF.